This passage covers 5 T cell receptor beta chains from one sample sequenced in a study of T cell repertoires in cytomegalovirus infection. TCRdb recomputed calls from the reads with MiXCR, one row per CDR3 protein. The table records some 180,000 distinct CDR3 sequences, approximately 20% of them present only once. Sequenced sample: PBMCs. Receptors originate from a human donor in good health (CMV status not recorded). Some clones in this sample may be carry-over from other donors' samples.

The chain uses TRBV9 and TRBJ2-3; TRBD2 matches 8 bases. The CDR3 loop spans 15 amino acids. Germline CDR1 and CDR2: SGDLS and YYNGEE. The V segment lost 2 bases and the J segment 2 bases; nucleotides outside the gene matches: 4. Written as DNA, the CDR3 is TGTGCCAGCAGCGTCCAAGCGGGGGACACAGATACGCAGTATTTT. Translating it yields CASSVQAGDTDTQYF.

This clonotype was detected a few times. The chain links TRBV7-6 to TRBJ2-1; 9 bases map to TRBD1. Germline V gene sequence: CDR1 SGHVS, CDR2 FNYEAQ. The CDR3 runs to 17 residues. The V gene end was trimmed by 4 bases and the J gene end by 8 bases; junction bases not matched to a gene: 15. This CDR3 reads CASSSEKTGGSWDEQFF. The CDR3 nucleotides are TGTGCCAGCAGCTCCGAAAAGACAGGGGGGAGTTGGGATGAGCAGTTCTTC.

The chain couples TRBV28 to TRBJ2-2, with D maybe TRBD2 (6 bases). The CDR3 spans 15 residues. From germline, CDR1 is MDHEN and CDR2 SYDVKM. V was pared by 7 bases and J by 1 base, with 13 bases between. CDR3: CASTKAGRNTGELFF. The CDR3 nucleotides read TGTGCCAGCACTAAGGCGGGAAGGAACACCGGGGAGCTGTTTTTT.

This sequence joins TRBV10-3 and TRBJ2-2; TRBD1 or TRBD2 may be the D gene (5 bases each). The CDR3 is 14 residues long. CDR1 and CDR2 (germline): ENHRY, SYGVKD. Trimming took off 7 bases at V and 3 bases at J, with 12 bases between the two ends. The DNA for the CDR3 is TGTGCCATCAAACCCGGGACCGACACCGGGGAGCTGTTTTTT. It codes for CAIKPGTDTGELFF.

This clonotype was picked up a small number of times. The chain recombines TRBV12-3 or TRBV12-4 with TRBJ1-2; TRBD1 aligns across 9 bases. With V trimmed by 5 bases and J by 7 bases, 17 bases remained unmatched. The CDR3 sequence is 17 residues long. The CDR3 DNA follows: TGTGCCAGCAGTCCCTATTCGACAGGGGGTTGGCGACGTGGCTACACCTTC. This codes for CASSPYSTGGWRRGYTF.